The 28 T cell receptor beta chains below were found in one sample sequenced in a study of blood T cell repertoires in COVID-19. Method: immunoSEQ multiplex PCR; TCRdb's copy keeps in-frame clones and lacks some. The sample gives about 380,000 clones, roughly 86% of which show up once; 0.85% to 1.2% is in the top ten. Sequences were obtained from peripheral blood. The receptors derive from a human donor with acute or convalescent COVID-19. The donor label of this sample is uncertain.

The chain joins TRBV3-1 (or the pseudogene TRBV3-2) to TRBJ2-3; D is possibly TRBD2 (6 bases). V was pared by 0 bases and J by 6 bases, with 13 bases between. The CDR3 has 15 residues. Germline V lookup: CDR1 LGHDT, CDR2 YNNKEL (reference sequence). Here the CDR3 DNA reads TGTGCCAGCAGCCAAGACCCGACTAGTTCGGATACGCAGTATTTT. Residues: CASSQDPTSSDTQYF.

This rearrangement joins TRBV5-1 to TRBJ1-1, with 9 bases that match TRBD1. There are 15 residues in the CDR3. In germline, CDR1 is SGHRS, CDR2 YFSETQ. V trimming: 1 base; J trimming: 1 base; junction bases outside the gene matches: 2. CDR3 sequence reads: CASSLLGQGNTEAFF. As DNA, the CDR3 is TGCGCCAGCAGCTTGTTGGGACAGGGGAACACTGAAGCTTTCTTT.

The V and J genes are TRBV30 and TRBJ1-2; D uncertain. Per the germline V gene, CDR1 is GTSNPN and CDR2 is SVGIG (reference sequence). V dropped 2 bases and J dropped 7 bases, with 11 bases sitting between them. The length of the CDR3 is 12 residues. CDR3 DNA: TGTGCCTGGAGTAAAGGATCGGGTGGCTACACCTTC. Its translation: CAWSKGSGGYTF.

The chain links TRBV28 to TRBJ2-1; TRBD1 matches 12 bases. V gave up 5 bases and J gave up 14 bases; unmatched junction bases: 13. The CDR3 is made up of 15 amino acids. Germline V lookup: CDR1 MDHEN, CDR2 SYDVKM. The CDR3 DNA follows: TGTGCCAGCAGTCTACAATCCCGGGACAGGGGGCAAAAGTTCTTC. Protein sequence: CASSLQSRDRGQKFF.

V gene TRBV7-9 combines with J gene TRBJ2-1; 8 nucleotides match TRBD2. The CDR3 consists of 17 residues. Losses at the gene ends were 4 bases for V and 6 bases for J; bases not matched to a gene: 14. Germline values: CDR1 SEHNR, CDR2 FQNEAQ (reference sequence). This chain's CDR3 is CASSSQGSGSVGNEQFF. The CDR3 coding sequence is TGTGCCAGCAGCTCCCAGGGAAGCGGGAGTGTGGGCAATGAGCAGTTCTTC. The whole variable domain, remainder taken from reference TRBV7-9 and TRBJ2-1, is DTGVSQNPRHKITKRGQNVTFRCDPISEHNRLYWYRQTLGQGPEFLTYFQNEAQLEKSRLLSDRFSAERPKGSFSTLEIQRTEQGDSAMYLCASSSQGSGSVGNEQFFGPGTRLTVL.

This clone has only a few counts. The chain employs TRBV7-9 and TRBJ1-5; the match to TRBD1 covers 7 bases. Germline V gene lookup returns CDR1 SEHNR and CDR2 FQNEAQ (reference sequence). The CDR3 is made up of 15 amino acids. Trimming at V came to 5 bases and at J to 4 bases, leaving 8 bases not matched to a gene. The CDR3 nucleotides read TGTGCCAGCAGCCGCGACAGGGTAGGGAATCAGCCCCAGCATTTT. Its translation: CASSRDRVGNQPQHF.

J is TRBJ1-6 and V is TRBV18; D is unresolved. The CDR3 runs to 17 residues. Germline CDR1 is KGHSH and CDR2 is LQKENI. The V end lost 6 bases, the J end lost 1 base, and 16 bases lay between the germline ends. The CDR3 is CASSPYPPVSYNSPLHF. The CDR3 DNA is TGTGCCAGCTCCCCCTATCCTCCTGTTTCCTATAATTCACCCCTCCACTTT.

This clone was recorded a few times. The rearrangement uses TRBV28 and TRBJ1-1; possibly TRBD1 for D (5 bases). The germline CDR1 and CDR2 sequences are MDHEN and SYDVKM. This CDR3 comprises 15 residues. V dropped 3 bases and J dropped 3 bases, with 14 bases sitting between them. The CDR3 region is CASSFAGRGDTEAFF. CDR3 sequence (DNA): TGTGCCAGCAGTTTCGCCGGGCGGGGGGACACTGAAGCTTTCTTT.

The V and J genes are TRBV6-5 and TRBJ1-1, with D hard to call. Germline CDR1 is MNHEY and CDR2 is SVGAGI. This CDR3 region has 16 residues. With 3 bases removed from V and 1 base from J, the gap between germline ends came to 15 bases. CDR3 protein: CASSYSRNVGNTEAFF. The CDR3 coding sequence is TGTGCCAGCAGTTATTCGCGGAACGTTGGGAACACTGAAGCTTTCTTT.

The chain combines TRBV5-4 with TRBJ1-2, with D unresolved. With 2 bases removed from V and 6 bases from J, the gap between germline ends came to 11 bases. This CDR3 has 13 residues. Germline CDR1 and CDR2: SGHNT and YYREEE (reference sequence). The CDR3 coding sequence is TGTGCCAGCAGCTTCCCTAACAGACATGGCTACACCTTC. Translation gives CASSFPNRHGYTF.

The rearrangement uses TRBV4-2 and TRBJ1-6; D is uncertain. Trimming removed 1 base at V and 9 bases at J, with 10 bases between. CDR1 and CDR2 from the germline V gene are LGHNA and YNFKEQ. CDR3 length: 14 residues. As DNA, the CDR3 is TGTGCCAGCAGCCAAGTGGTAGATATTTCACCCCTCCACTTT. It encodes CASSQVVDISPLHF.

The chain carries TRBV28 and TRBJ1-4; TRBD1 matches at 9 bases. V lost 1 base, J lost 8 bases, and 5 bases stayed unmatched. The CDR3 totals 15 residues. Germline V lookup: CDR1 MDHEN, CDR2 SYDVKM. This CDR3 reads CASSLYGTGKEKLFF. As DNA, the CDR3 is TGTGCCAGCAGTTTATATGGGACAGGGAAGGAAAAACTGTTTTTT.

V gene TRBV3-1 (or the pseudogene TRBV3-2) combines with J gene TRBJ2-1; D not certain. The CDR3 totals 15 residues. Germline assignment: CDR1 LGHDT and CDR2 YNNKEL (reference sequence). V gave up 0 bases and J gave up 2 bases, with 8 bases separating them. CDR3 sequence (DNA): TGTGCCAGCAGCCAAGACCGGGTTACCTACAATGAGCAGTTCTTC. Translated: CASSQDRVTYNEQFF.

This clone was seen only once. CDR3 DNA: TGCAGCGTCATTAGACAGGGTGTCACCGGGGAGCTGTTTTTT. Protein product: CSVIRQGVTGELFF. The V call is TRBV29-1, the J call TRBJ2-2, with 7 bases matching TRBD1. The CDR3 extends over 14 amino acids. Germline V CDR1 and CDR2: SQVTM, ANQGSEA. Unmatched junction bases numbered 8, after V lost 6 bases and J lost 4 bases.

The rearrangement uses TRBV18 and TRBJ2-3; no definite D call. This CDR3 contains 16 residues. Looked up from germline, CDR1 is KGHSH and CDR2 is LQKENI. V was trimmed by 2 bases and J by 4 bases, leaving 16 bases between them. The CDR3 region is CASSPLSQAQADTQYF. DNA of the CDR3: TGTGCCAGCTCACCATTGTCCCAGGCGCAGGCAGATACGCAGTATTTT.

This chain connects TRBV6-5 to TRBJ1-1, with TRBD1 as a possible D gene (5 bases). This CDR3 is built from 14 residues. With 6 bases removed from V and 9 bases from J, the gap between germline ends came to 20 bases. CDR1 MNHEY and CDR2 SVGAGI come from the germline V gene. CDR3: CASRPTGGLRQAFF. The CDR3 nucleotides read TGTGCCAGCAGGCCCACTGGGGGACTCCGACAAGCTTTCTTT.

The genes are TRBV7-9 and TRBJ1-1; D remains ambiguous. This CDR3 is 15 amino acids long. V shed 7 bases and J shed 3 bases, with 18 bases lying between them. Germline V CDR1 and CDR2: SEHNR, FQNEAQ (reference sequence). The CDR3 protein is CASKGRGRMHTEAFF. The CDR3 bases are TGTGCCAGCAAAGGCCGTGGGAGGATGCACACTGAAGCTTTCTTT. Full variable domain (remainder filled in from reference TRBV7-9 and TRBJ1-1): DTGVSQNPRHKITKRGQNVTFRCDPISEHNRLYWYRQTLGQGPEFLTYFQNEAQLEKSRLLSDRFSAERPKGSFSTLEIQRTEQGDSAMYLCASKGRGRMHTEAFFGQGTRLTVV.

This sequence joins TRBV27 and TRBJ2-3, with 9 bases matching TRBD1. The CDR3 is made up of 17 amino acids. Germline lookup yields CDR1 MNHEY and CDR2 SMNVEV (reference sequence). J lost 1 base, V lost 10 bases, and 15 bases had no gene match. The CDR3, as DNA: TGTGCCAACCCCAACGACAGGGGGAAACGTCGCACAGATACGCAGTATTTT. Protein product: CANPNDRGKRRTDTQYF.

The chain has TRBV9 and TRBJ1-1, with unresolved D. Trimming left V 3 bases short and J 1 base short, with 10 bases between. The CDR3 sequence is 14 residues long. Germline CDR1 SGDLS, CDR2 YYNGEE. Written as DNA, the CDR3 is TGTGCCAGCAGCGACCTCACACGGAACACTGAAGCTTTCTTT. This codes for CASSDLTRNTEAFF.

The V gene is TRBV7-6, the J gene TRBJ2-2; 7 positions match TRBD1. Germline V gene sequence: CDR1 SGHVS, CDR2 FNYEAQ. V lost 1 base and J lost 5; bases outside the gene matches: 4. The CDR3 runs to 15 residues. The CDR3 region is CASSLGGGATGELFF. CDR3 coding DNA: TGTGCCAGCAGCTTAGGAGGGGGCGCAACCGGGGAGCTGTTTTTT.

The J gene is TRBJ1-1, the V gene TRBV18; TRBD1 matches at 7 bases. Losses at the gene ends were 3 bases for V and 1 base for J; bases not matched to a gene: 5. CDR1 and CDR2 from the germline V gene are KGHSH and LQKENI. CDR3 length equals 15 residues. The CDR3 coding sequence is TGTGCCAGCTCACCCCGGGGGACAGCGAACACTGAAGCTTTCTTT. Translating it yields CASSPRGTANTEAFF.

The V call is TRBV4-1, the J call TRBJ2-1; TRBD2 matches at 9 bases. The J segment lost 7 bases and the V segment lost 0 bases, leaving 7 bases of the junction unmatched. There are 16 residues in the CDR3. Germline lookup yields CDR1 MGHRA and CDR2 YSYEKL. The CDR3 sequence is CASSQDNSGGANEQFF. In DNA, the CDR3 is TGCGCCAGCAGCCAAGATAATAGCGGGGGCGCGAATGAGCAGTTCTTC.

This clone showed up just once. J is TRBJ2-2 and V is TRBV3-1 (or the pseudogene TRBV3-2); TRBD2 might be the D (6 bases). Germline V CDR1 and CDR2: LGHDT, YNNKEL (reference sequence). V dropped 4 bases and J dropped 6 bases, with 12 bases sitting between them. CDR3 length: 14 amino acids. The CDR3 spells CASSRPSGAGELFF. CDR3 coding DNA: TGTGCCAGCAGCCGCCCCTCGGGGGCCGGGGAGCTGTTTTTT.

The gene calls are TRBV28 and TRBJ2-1; 9 nucleotides match TRBD2. The CDR3 runs 14 residues. Trimming removed 11 bases from V and 7 bases from J; junction bases left unmatched: 12. Germline V gives CDR1 MDHEN, CDR2 SYDVKM. CDR3: CAAGLAGGRNEQFF. The DNA for the CDR3 is TGTGCCGCGGGGTTGGCGGGGGGGCGGAATGAGCAGTTCTTC.

The chain carries TRBV5-1 and TRBJ1-3; D not certain. This CDR3 is built from 18 residues. Looked up from germline, CDR1 is SGHRS and CDR2 is YFSETQ. Deletions cut 0 bases from V and 2 bases from J, with 18 bases between. The CDR3 protein is CASSLGVHTGIAGNTIYF. CDR3 nucleotides: TGCGCCAGCAGCTTGGGCGTCCATACGGGGATTGCTGGAAACACCATATATTTT.

This chain links TRBV18 with TRBJ1-2; D remains unclear. This CDR3 has 13 residues. The germline gives CDR1 KGHSH, CDR2 LQKENI. V was clipped by 2 bases and J by 4 bases, with 8 bases between them. The CDR3 DNA reads as TGTGCCAGCTCACCAGGGGAGGGCTATGGCTACACCTTC. Residues: CASSPGEGYGYTF.

The J gene is TRBJ1-1, the V gene TRBV2; no clear D. The V gene lost 6 bases and the J gene lost 7 bases, with 9 bases spanning the gap. Per the germline V gene, CDR1 is SNHLY and CDR2 is FYNNEI. The CDR3 sequence is 11 residues long. CDR3 DNA sequence: TGTGCCAGCAGGCTCAGGCATGAAGCTTTCTTT. Protein sequence: CASRLRHEAFF.

The rearrangement links TRBV6-1 to TRBJ2-3; D gene unclear. The V and J ends lost 2 bases and 4 bases respectively, with 10 bases between them. CDR1 is MNHNS, CDR2 SASEGT, per germline. The CDR3 has 14 residues. CDR3 nucleotide sequence: TGTGCCAGCAGTGAATCTAATGCCGCAGATACGCAGTATTTT. Its protein product is CASSESNAADTQYF.